The present TCR beta chain was sequenced within a study of blood T cell repertoires in COVID-19. Background on the study: There were acute and convalescent COVID-19 samples, and they came from the United States, Italy and Spain. Sample material is recorded as cDNA or gDNA derived from T cells, B-cell-depleted T cells, or PBMCs.

V was clipped by 3 bases and J by 4 bases, with 12 bases between them. The germline gives CDR1 SGHNT, CDR2 YYREEE (reference sequence). CDR3 size: 14 residues. As originally analysed: Reference gene primer amplification in the assay estimated nucleated cell counts. TCRdb keeps only in-frame clones here, not all; method: immunoSEQ multiplex PCR. V, J and clone size reflect that table, while D and trimming were determined from the DNA. The sample includes around 80,000 clones, around 86% seen only once; the top ten take approximately 30%. The clonotype originates from a human donor in a cohort sampled during active COVID-19. The chain uses TRBV5-4 and TRBJ2-3, with D possibly matching TRBD2 (6 bases). Sequenced material: peripheral blood. Written as DNA, the CDR3 is TGTGCCAGCAGCTCGCCTAGCGCCCCAGATACGCAGTATTTT. Translation gives CASSSPSAPDTQYF. The whole variable domain, remainder taken from reference TRBV5-4 and TRBJ2-3, is ETGVTQSPTHLIKTRGQQVTLRCSSQSGHNTVSWYQQALGQGPQFIFQYYREEENGRGNFPPRFSGLQFPNYSSELNVNALELDDSALYLCASSSPSAPDTQYFGPGTRLTVL.